This paragraph reports one TCR beta chain. Its specificity is not known. Germline V gene lookup returns CDR1 ENHRY and CDR2 SYGVKD. There are 15 residues in the CDR3. V lost 6 bases and J lost 5, with 18 bases in between. Some clones are missing from TCRdb's copy, which holds only in-frame ones; the method was immunoSEQ multiplex PCR. This sample has around 2,900 clones, with 55% to 65% found just once. This entry is derived from a study of siplizumab effects on memory and regulatory T cells. General study findings and limits: Naive T cells appeared more varied than memory cells and looked like key alloresponse contributors.

This TCR was sampled from a human donor in good health. The sample comprised TEMRA CD8+ T cells sorted from blood. Sample subset: unstimulated CD8+ CD45RA+ effector memory T cells. The chain carries TRBV10-3 and TRBJ2-3, with a possible D match to TRBD2 (6 bases). In DNA form, the CDR3 reads TGTGCCATCAGCGGCCGAGCGGGCATTTTAGATACGCAGTATTTT. It encodes CAISGRAGILDTQYF.